The following is a TCR beta chain sequence with its context. The target antigen is unknown. Co-extracting RNA and DNA was done with about 17-30 mg of unsorted bulk tissue as input. Donors underwent surgery for histopathologically diagnosed primary liver carcinoma. The sample comes from a study of tumor-infiltrating lymphocytes in primary liver carcinoma. General study points: Lesser overlap characterized tumor-adjacent and tumor-blood pairs relative to tumor region pairs. Blood had a significantly lower top-250-clone fraction than tumors did (p = 0.039).

Germline V lookup: CDR1 SNHLY, CDR2 FYNNEI. This CDR3 region has 15 residues. The ends were cut back, 2 bases at V and 0 bases at J, with 9 bases in the middle. The researchers produced TCR beta cDNA from about 510 ng total RNA with a constant-region primer. It was through three nested multiplex PCR rounds of slightly modified ARM-PCR that TCR beta libraries arose. TRBV1-TRBV30 forward primers paired with a C-beta reverse primer drove the first two PCR rounds, about 10 cycles each. TCRdb reprocessed the multiplex PCR reads with MiXCR, giving one entry per CDR3 protein. The top ten hold roughly a fifth of the sample, which has roughly 80,000 distinct CDR3 sequences, 60% to 75% seen once.

The genes are TRBV2 and TRBJ2-3, with a tentative D call TRBD1 (5 bases). The sequence was obtained from a man in his forties with primary liver carcinoma and hepatitis B virus infection. Sequencing used liver tumor tissue from sampling region 1. Specified subset: tumor region T1, superior pole. The CDR3 reads CASSERGFSTDTQYF. DNA of the CDR3: TGTGCCAGCAGTGAAAGGGGATTTAGCACAGATACGCAGTATTTT.